A single sample gave rise to the 4 T cell receptor beta chains below, sequenced in a study of T cells in Graves' hyperthyroidism and ophthalmopathy. The CDR3 regions of TCR beta were amplified from RNA transcripts. The HTBI set primed first-round TCR CDR3 RT-PCR. Via MiXCR, TCRdb re-called the multiplex PCR reads, giving one row per CDR3 protein. The sample carries 410,000 or so distinct CDR3 sequences, about 15% recorded once. Sequencing input: blood. The receptors were gathered from a man aged 18 to 30 with Graves' ophthalmopathy.

In its sample, this clonotype was seen many times. The chain uses TRBV3-1 and TRBJ2-7, with D possibly matching TRBD1 (6 bases). Germline V CDR1 and CDR2: LGHDT, YNNKEL (reference sequence). The CDR3 covers 13 residues. V was cut by 4 bases and J by 6 bases, with 13 bases left in between. CDR3: CASSRYTGLEQYF. CDR3 nucleotide sequence: TGTGCCAGCAGCCGGTATACAGGGCTCGAGCAGTACTTC.

V and J are TRBV11-2 and TRBJ2-3; 7 nucleotides agree with TRBD1. CDR1 is SGHAT and CDR2 is FQNNGV in the germline V gene. The CDR3 sequence is 16 residues long. V was clipped by 5 bases and J by 2 bases; unmatched bases: 10. This CDR3 is CASSQTGTAVTDTQYF. The CDR3 nucleotides read TGTGCCAGCAGCCAAACCGGGACAGCTGTCACAGATACGCAGTATTTT.

Note on this clonotype: This could be a read error, since a much larger clone is one nucleotide away. The chain recombines TRBV12-3 or TRBV12-4 with TRBJ2-1; TRBD2 matches at 10 bases. The CDR3 is 15 amino acids. The V gene end was trimmed by 3 bases and the J gene end by 4 bases; junction bases not matched to a gene: 3. CDR3 in amino acids: CASSFGLADYNEQFF. The CDR3 coding sequence is TGTGCCAGCAGTTTCGGACTAGCGGATTACAATGAGCAGTTCTTC.

Details on this clonotype: A read error may produce the germline difference seen at one junction end. This chain connects TRBV7-9 to TRBJ1-2; D gene ambiguous. This CDR3 is 14 amino acids long. Germline CDR1 SEHNR, CDR2 FQNEAQ (reference sequence). The CDR3 DNA follows: TGTGCCACCAGCCGGTCGGACTCTAACTATGGCTACACCTTC. Translation gives CATSRSDSNYGYTF.